This T cell receptor beta chain derives from a study of cytomegalovirus exposure and HLA in healthy donors. Study-wide findings and caveats: Using the classifier, cytomegalovirus status was reportedly diagnosed with high specificity and sensitivity. Clusters of TCRs from the first cohort tended to co-occur in the 95 to 150 validation repertoires (as a later analysis found). Whilst most TCR sequences proved rare, a subset of public TCRs occurred across many donors. The study listed under 200 cytomegalovirus-associated TCR beta chains.

Concerning this clone: Its antigen is as yet unknown.

Germline V CDR1 and CDR2: MNHNS, SASEGT. There are 16 residues in the CDR3. The V gene lost 4 bases and the J gene lost 0 bases, with 16 bases spanning the gap. TCRdb's copy holds only in-frame clones and misses some; the assay was immunoSEQ multiplex PCR. The table records a few hundred thousand clones, 75% to 95% of them present only once. The V call is TRBV6-1, the J call TRBJ2-7; a possible D gene is TRBD1 (5 bases). The sample comprised PBMCs. The clonotype comes from a woman aged 18-29 years in good health and CMV-seronegative. Here the CDR3 reads CASSAWGSTVSYEQYF. CDR3 DNA sequence: TGTGCCAGCAGTGCATGGGGCTCGACGGTCTCCTACGAGCAGTACTTC.